This T cell receptor (beta chain) was captured by sequencing in a study of cytomegalovirus exposure and HLA in healthy donors. Study findings and constraints: About 150 TCR beta chains were listed as cytomegalovirus-associated.

Comments on this clone: The antigen is not known.

Trimming pared 4 bases from V and 5 bases from J, leaving 17 bases between. This CDR3 has 15 residues. Germline CDR1 SEHNR, CDR2 FQNEAQ (reference sequence). The repertoire was sequenced with immunoSEQ multiplex PCR; TCRdb's copy has only in-frame clones and lacks some. The table includes 250,000 to 400,000 clones, around 90% detected once. The specimen was PBMCs. The receptor was isolated from a young man in good health and CMV-seronegative. V gene TRBV7-9 combines with J gene TRBJ2-5; D might be TRBD1 (6 bases). CDR3 DNA: TGTGCCAGCAGCTCGATAAGAGGACAGCAGGAGACCCAGTACTTC. Encoded protein: CASSSIRGQQETQYF.